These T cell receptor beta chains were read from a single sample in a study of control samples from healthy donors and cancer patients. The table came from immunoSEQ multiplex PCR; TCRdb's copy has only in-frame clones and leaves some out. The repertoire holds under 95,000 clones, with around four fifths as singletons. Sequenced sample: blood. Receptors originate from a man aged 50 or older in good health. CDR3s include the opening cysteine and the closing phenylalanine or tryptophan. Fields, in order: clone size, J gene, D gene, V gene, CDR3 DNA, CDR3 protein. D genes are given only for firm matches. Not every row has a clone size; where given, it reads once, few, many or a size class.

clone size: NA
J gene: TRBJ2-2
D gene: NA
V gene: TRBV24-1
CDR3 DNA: TGTGCCACCAGTGAGTCAGACCCCCAGGGGCTGGGGGAGCTGTTTTTT
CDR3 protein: CATSESDPQGLGELFF

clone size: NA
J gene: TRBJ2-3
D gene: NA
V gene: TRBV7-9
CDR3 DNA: TGTGCCAGCAGCGGAAAACGGGCTGCTAGCACAGATACGCAGTATTTT
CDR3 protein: CASSGKRAASTDTQYF

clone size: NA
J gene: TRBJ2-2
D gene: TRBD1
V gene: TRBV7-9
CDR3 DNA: TGTGCCAGCAGATTAGACACCCGGGACAGGGGGAACACCGGGGAGCTGTTTTTT
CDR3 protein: CASRLDTRDRGNTGELFF

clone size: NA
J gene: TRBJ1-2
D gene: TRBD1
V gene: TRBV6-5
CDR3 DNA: TGTGCCAGCAGCCAGGGGGGTGGCTACACCTTC
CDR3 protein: CASSQGGGYTF

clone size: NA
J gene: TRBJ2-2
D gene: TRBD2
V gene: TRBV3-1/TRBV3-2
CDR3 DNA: TGTGCCAGCAGCCAAGAGGGACTAGCGGGAGTCGGCGGGGAGCTGTTTTTT
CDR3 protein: CASSQEGLAGVGGELFF

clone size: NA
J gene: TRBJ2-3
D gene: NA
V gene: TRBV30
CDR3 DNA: TGTGCCTGTAACAGGGATAGCACAGATACGCAGTATTTT
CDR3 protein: CACNRDSTDTQYF

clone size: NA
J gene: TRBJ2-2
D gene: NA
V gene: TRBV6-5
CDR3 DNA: TGTGCCAGCAGCCGAGGACTTAACACCGGGGAGCTGTTTTTT
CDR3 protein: CASSRGLNTGELFF

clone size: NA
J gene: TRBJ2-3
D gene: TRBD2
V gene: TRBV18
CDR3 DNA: TGTGCCAGCTCCCCGCCTGGACTAGCGGGAGGGCCTTCAGATACGCAGTATTTT
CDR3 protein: CASSPPGLAGGPSDTQYF

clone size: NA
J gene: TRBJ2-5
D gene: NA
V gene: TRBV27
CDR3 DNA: TGTGCCAGCAGTTCAAATGTAGAGACCCAGTACTTC
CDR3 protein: CASSSNVETQYF

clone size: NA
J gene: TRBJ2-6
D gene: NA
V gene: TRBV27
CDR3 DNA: TGTGCCAGCAGTTTAGGCCAGCTTGGGCGCTCTGGGGCCAACGTCCTGACTTTC
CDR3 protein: CASSLGQLGRSGANVLTF

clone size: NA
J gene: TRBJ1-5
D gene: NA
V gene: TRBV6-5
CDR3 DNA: TGTGCCAGCACTCCTTCAGACGGGACACAGCCCCAGCATTTT
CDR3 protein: CASTPSDGTQPQHF

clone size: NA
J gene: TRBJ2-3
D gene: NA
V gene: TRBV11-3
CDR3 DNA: TGTGCCAGCAGCCCGACGGGTGTTCGAGAAGATACGCAGTATTTT
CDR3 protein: CASSPTGVREDTQYF

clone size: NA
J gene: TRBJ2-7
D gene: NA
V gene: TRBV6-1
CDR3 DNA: TGTGCCAGCAGTGAAGGCCCCTACGTGAGGAACGAGCAGTACTTC
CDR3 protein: CASSEGPYVRNEQYF

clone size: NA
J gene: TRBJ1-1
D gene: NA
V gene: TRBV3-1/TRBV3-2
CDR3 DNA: TGTGCCAGCAGCCGAACCGGGACAAGGAACACTGAAGCTTTCTTT
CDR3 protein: CASSRTGTRNTEAFF

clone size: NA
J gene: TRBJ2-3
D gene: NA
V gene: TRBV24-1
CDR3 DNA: TGTGCCACCAGTGTCGGGAGTACAGATACGCAGTATTTT
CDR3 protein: CATSVGSTDTQYF

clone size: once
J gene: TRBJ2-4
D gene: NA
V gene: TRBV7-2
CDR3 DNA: TGTGCCAGCAGCTTAGTATTCGGGGCCTACCAAAACATTCAGTACTTC
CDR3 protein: CASSLVFGAYQNIQYF

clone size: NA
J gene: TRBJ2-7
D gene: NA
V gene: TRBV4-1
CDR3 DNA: TGCGCCAGCAGCCAAGGACAGCGCTACGAGCAGTACTTC
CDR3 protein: CASSQGQRYEQYF

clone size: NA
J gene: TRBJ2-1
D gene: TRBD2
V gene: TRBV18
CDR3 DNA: TGTGCCAGCTCACCGGGGCAGCGGGAGATGAATGAGCAGTTCTTC
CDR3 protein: CASSPGQREMNEQFF

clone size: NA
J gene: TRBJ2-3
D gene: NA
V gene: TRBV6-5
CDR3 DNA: TGTGCCAGCAGCTACGGGACGGGTCTCAGCACAGATACGCAGTATTTT
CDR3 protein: CASSYGTGLSTDTQYF

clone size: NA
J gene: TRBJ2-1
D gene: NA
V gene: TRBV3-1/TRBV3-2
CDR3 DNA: TGTGCCAGCAGCCAAGGCGGGACTTTCTCCTACAATGAGCAGTTCTTC
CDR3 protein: CASSQGGTFSYNEQFF

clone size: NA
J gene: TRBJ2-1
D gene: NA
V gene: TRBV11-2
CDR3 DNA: TGTGCCAGCAGACCCTCACGTATGGGAGACGAGTTCTTC
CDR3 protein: CASRPSRMGDEFF

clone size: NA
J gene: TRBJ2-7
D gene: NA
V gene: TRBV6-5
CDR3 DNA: TGTGCCAGCAGTTACCGCTTTATCGGCTCCTACGAGCAGTACTTC
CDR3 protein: CASSYRFIGSYEQYF

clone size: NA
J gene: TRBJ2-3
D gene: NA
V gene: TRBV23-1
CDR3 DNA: TGCGCCAGCAGCCAATGCCTCGGATCCTACACAGATACGCAGTATTTT
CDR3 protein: CASSQCLGSYTDTQYF

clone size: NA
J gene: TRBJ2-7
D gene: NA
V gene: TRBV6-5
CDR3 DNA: TGTGCCAGCAGTTACGCGCCACCGGGCCTTTCCTACGAGCAGTACTTC
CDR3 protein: CASSYAPPGLSYEQYF

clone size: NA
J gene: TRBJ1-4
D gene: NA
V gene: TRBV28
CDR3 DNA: TGTGCCACCTCGTGGGGGGGAACTAATGAAAAACTGTTTTTT
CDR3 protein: CATSWGGTNEKLFF

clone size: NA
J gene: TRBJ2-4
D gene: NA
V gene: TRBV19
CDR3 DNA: TGTGCCAGTAGTATAGATAGAAAAAACATTCAGTACTTC
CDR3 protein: CASSIDRKNIQYF

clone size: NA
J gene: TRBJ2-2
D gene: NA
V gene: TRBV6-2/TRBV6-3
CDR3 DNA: TGTGCCAGCAGCCTTCTGGACCGATTCACCGGGGAGCTGTTTTTT
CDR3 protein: CASSLLDRFTGELFF

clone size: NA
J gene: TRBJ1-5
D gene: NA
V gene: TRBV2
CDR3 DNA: TGTGCCAGCAGTGAAGCGATGCAGAGCAATCAGCCCCAGCATTTT
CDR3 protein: CASSEAMQSNQPQHF

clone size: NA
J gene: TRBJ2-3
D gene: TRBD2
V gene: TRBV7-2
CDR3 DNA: TGTGCCAGCAGCTTACTGCCGGGACTAGCGAAAAGCACAGATACGCAGTATTTT
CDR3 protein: CASSLLPGLAKSTDTQYF

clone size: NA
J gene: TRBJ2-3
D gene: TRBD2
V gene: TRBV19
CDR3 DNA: TGTGCCAATGGGACTAGCGAATACACAGATACGCAGTATTTT
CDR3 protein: CANGTSEYTDTQYF

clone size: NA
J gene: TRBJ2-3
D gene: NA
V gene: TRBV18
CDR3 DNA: TGTGCCAGCTCACCCACAATTGGACAGGAGGGCCCAGATACGCAGTATTTT
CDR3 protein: CASSPTIGQEGPDTQYF

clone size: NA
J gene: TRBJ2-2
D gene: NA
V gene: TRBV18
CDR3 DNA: TGTGCCAGCTCACCAAGCGGCGGGACGAACACCGGGGAGCTGTTTTTT
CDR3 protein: CASSPSGGTNTGELFF

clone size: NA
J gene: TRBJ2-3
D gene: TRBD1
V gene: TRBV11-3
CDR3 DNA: TGTGCCAGCAGCTCAAGACAGGGGAGCACAGATACGCAGTATTTT
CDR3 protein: CASSSRQGSTDTQYF

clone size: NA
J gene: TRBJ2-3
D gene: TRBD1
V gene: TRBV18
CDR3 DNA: TGTGCCAGCTCACGGGACAGAAGCACAGATACGCAGTATTTT
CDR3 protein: CASSRDRSTDTQYF

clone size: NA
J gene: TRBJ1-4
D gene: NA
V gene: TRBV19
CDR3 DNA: TGTGCCAGTACCACGGGGGGCGCTGAAAAACTGTTTTTT
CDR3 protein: CASTTGGAEKLFF

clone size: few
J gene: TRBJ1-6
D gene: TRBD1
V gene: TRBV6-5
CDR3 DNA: TGTGCCAGCAGAACCGGGACAGATTCACCCCTCCACTTT
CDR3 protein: CASRTGTDSPLHF

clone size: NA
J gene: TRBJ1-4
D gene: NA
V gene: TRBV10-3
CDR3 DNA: TGTGCCATCAGCCCCCAGCCAGGTGGTGAAAAACTGTTTTTT
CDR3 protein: CAISPQPGGEKLFF

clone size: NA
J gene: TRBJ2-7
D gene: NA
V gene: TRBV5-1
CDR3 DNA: TGCGCCAGCAGCGCAGGGTCGTACGAGCAGTACTTC
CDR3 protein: CASSAGSYEQYF

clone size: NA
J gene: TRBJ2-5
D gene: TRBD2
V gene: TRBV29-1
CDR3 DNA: TGCAGCGTTGTGGGGGCGGGAGGGTCCCAAGAGACCCAGTACTTC
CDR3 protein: CSVVGAGGSQETQYF

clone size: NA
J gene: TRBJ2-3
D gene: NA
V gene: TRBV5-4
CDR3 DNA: TGTGCCAGCAGCCACCCCTTACAGGTTGGGGGCACAGATACGCAGTATTTT
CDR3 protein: CASSHPLQVGGTDTQYF

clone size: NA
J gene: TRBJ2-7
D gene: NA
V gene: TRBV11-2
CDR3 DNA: TGTGCCAGCAGCCCCGGGACCACAAGCTCCTACGAGCAGTACTTC
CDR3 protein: CASSPGTTSSYEQYF

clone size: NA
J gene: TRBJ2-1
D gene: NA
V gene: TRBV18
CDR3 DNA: TGTGCCAGCTCACCAAATCACGGCGCAGGGATGAATGAGCAGTTCTTC
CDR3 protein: CASSPNHGAGMNEQFF

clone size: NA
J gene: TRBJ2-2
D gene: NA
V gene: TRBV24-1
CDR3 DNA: TGTGCCACCAGTGATTCCGGACAGTACGGGGAGCTGTTTTTT
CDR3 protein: CATSDSGQYGELFF

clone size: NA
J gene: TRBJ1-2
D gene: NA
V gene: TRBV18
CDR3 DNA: TGTGCCAGCTCACCGAGGGGATCGGATGGCTACACCTTC
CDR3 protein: CASSPRGSDGYTF

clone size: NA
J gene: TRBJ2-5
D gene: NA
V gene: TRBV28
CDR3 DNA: TGTGCCAGCAGTTCCGAAGGGGTGTTCGGAGAGACCCAGTACTTC
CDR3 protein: CASSSEGVFGETQYF

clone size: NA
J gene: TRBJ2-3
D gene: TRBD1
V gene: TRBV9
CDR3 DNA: TGTGCCAGCAGTATGGACAGGGGTACAGATACGCAGTATTTT
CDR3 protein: CASSMDRGTDTQYF

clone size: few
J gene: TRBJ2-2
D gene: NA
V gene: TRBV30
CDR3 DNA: TGTGCCTGGAGTCGAATGATTACCGGGGAGCTGTTTTTT
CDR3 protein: CAWSRMITGELFF

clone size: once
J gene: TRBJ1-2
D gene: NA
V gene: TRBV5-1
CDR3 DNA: TGCGCCAGCAGCTTGGAGGGACAAGGGTTCTATGGCTACACCTTC
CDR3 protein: CASSLEGQGFYGYTF

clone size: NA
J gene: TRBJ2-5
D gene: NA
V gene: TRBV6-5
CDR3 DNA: TGTGCCAGCAGTTACTCGGTCGACAGATGGGAGACCCAGTACTTC
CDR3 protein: CASSYSVDRWETQYF

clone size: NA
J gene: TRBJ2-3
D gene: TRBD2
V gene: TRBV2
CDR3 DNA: TGTGCCAGCAGTGAAATTCTAGCGGGAGTTTGGATTAGCACAGATACGCAGTATTTT
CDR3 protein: CASSEILAGVWISTDTQYF

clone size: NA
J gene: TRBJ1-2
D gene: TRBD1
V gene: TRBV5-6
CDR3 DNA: TGTGCCAGCAGCGCCACGCGACAGGGGGCTCCTCCCCTCTATGGCTACACCTTC
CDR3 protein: CASSATRQGAPPLYGYTF

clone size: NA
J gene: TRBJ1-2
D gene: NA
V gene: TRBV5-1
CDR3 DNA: TGCGCCAGCAGCTTGGAACAAAACTATGGCTACACCTTC
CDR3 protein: CASSLEQNYGYTF

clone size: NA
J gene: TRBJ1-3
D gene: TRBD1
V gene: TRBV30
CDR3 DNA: TGTGCCTGGAGTGACTCAGGGCAGGGGGACACCATATATTTT
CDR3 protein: CAWSDSGQGDTIYF

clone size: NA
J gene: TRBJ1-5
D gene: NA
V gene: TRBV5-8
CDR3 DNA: TGTGCCAGCTCAAGCAGGGGCGGCAATCAGCCCCAGCATTTT
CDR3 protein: CASSSRGGNQPQHF

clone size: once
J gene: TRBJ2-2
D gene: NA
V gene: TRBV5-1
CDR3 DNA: TGCGCCAGCAGCAGGGGACTTACGAACACCGGGGAGCTGTTTTTT
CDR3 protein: CASSRGLTNTGELFF

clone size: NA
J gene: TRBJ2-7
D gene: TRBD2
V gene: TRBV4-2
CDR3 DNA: TGTGCCAGCAGCCAAACAAGACTAGCGGAGAACTACGAGCAGTACTTC
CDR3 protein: CASSQTRLAENYEQYF